This T cell receptor beta chain was observed in a study of T-cell reconstitution after alpha-beta-depleted transplantation in children. The study's findings and limits: After one year, T-cell counts and TCRbeta diversity mostly came from new T cells. At around two months after transplant, the alpha-beta T cells were reportedly derived from several hundred expanded clones that came from non-depleted graft cells. For some patients, TCRbeta diversity was high at day 60 because of recipient T cells and thymic progenitors that survived.

On this clonotype itself: Its antigen is not known.

Preparation of the TCRbeta library was carried out with unique molecular identifiers. MiXCR, applied by TCRdb to the PCR reads, yields one record per CDR3 protein. The data contain about 540,000 distinct CDR3 sequences, 27% of them singletons. The germline V and J ends were trimmed by 4 bases and 0 bases, with 9 bases remaining between them. Per germline, CDR1 SQVTM and CDR2 ANQGSEA. The CDR3 is 13 amino acids. This clonotype was sampled from a boy less than two years old with Wiskott-Aldrich syndrome, due to receive a stem cell transplant. The sample was PBMCs, taken before TCRalphabeta/CD19-depleted stem cell transplant. This sequence joins TRBV29-1 and TRBJ1-1; D not certain. The CDR3 here is CSVVRALNTEAFF. The CDR3 DNA reads as TGCAGCGTTGTGCGGGCCTTGAACACTGAAGCTTTCTTT.